This is a list of T cell receptor beta chains from one sample in a study of blood T cell repertoires in COVID-19. Only in-frame clones appear in the TCRdb table, and some are missing; sequencing was by immunoSEQ multiplex PCR. The sample lists about 88,000 clones; roughly 90% were seen once. The source material was peripheral blood. The receptors were gathered from a woman older than 75 with acute or convalescent COVID-19. Both conserved end residues are part of each CDR3. D genes are given only for firm matches. Clone size is given for some rows only: seen once, a few or many times, or a class if the clone is expanded.

TRBJ1-1 | TRBV7-3 | - | - | TGTGCCAGCAGCTTTAAATTAAGTAGTGAAGCTTTCTTT | CASSFKLSSEAFF
TRBJ2-7 | TRBV5-4 | - | TRBD1 | TGTGCCAGCACCTTGGACAGGGCCTACGAGCAGTACTTC | CASTLDRAYEQYF
TRBJ2-5 | TRBV3-1/TRBV3-2 | once | - | TGTGCCAGCATTAAGGGAGCCCGGCCCCTCGAGACCCAGTACTTC | CASIKGARPLETQYF
TRBJ2-4 | TRBV7-3 | - | - | TGTGCCAGCAGCTTATCCGGACTCCCAAACATTCAGTACTTC | CASSLSGLPNIQYF
TRBJ1-1 | TRBV6-2/TRBV6-3 | - | - | TGTGCCAGCAGTTACTCGATGGCCGAAGCTTTCTTT | CASSYSMAEAFF
TRBJ1-3 | TRBV6-5 | - | - | TGTGCCAGCAGGGGACTGGCTGGAAACACCATATATTTT | CASRGLAGNTIYF
TRBJ2-2 | TRBV4-2 | - | TRBD1 | TGTGCCAGCAGCCAAGCGACAGGGCTAGGGGAGCTGTTTTTT | CASSQATGLGELFF
TRBJ2-1 | TRBV13 | - | TRBD2 | TGTGCCAGCAGCCGTCGAACTAGCGGGGGTCTCATGGATGAGCAGTTCTTC | CASSRRTSGGLMDEQFF
TRBJ1-2 | TRBV9 | - | TRBD1 | TGTGCCAGCAGCGTCACCGGGACAGGAAGAACCTATGGCTACACCTTC | CASSVTGTGRTYGYTF
TRBJ1-4 | TRBV5-1 | once | - | TGCGCCAGCAGCTTGCAACACCGATTGGAGACTAATGAAAAACTGTTTTTT | CASSLQHRLETNEKLFF
TRBJ2-3 | TRBV6-2/TRBV6-3 | - | TRBD2 | TGTGCCAGCAGTTACTCCAGCGGGGGAGATACGCAGTATTTT | CASSYSSGGDTQYF
TRBJ2-2 | TRBV30 | - | - | TGTGCCTGGAGTAGGTGGGGCGGAACCGGGGAGCTGTTTTTT | CAWSRWGGTGELFF
TRBJ1-1 | TRBV18 | - | - | TGTGCCAGCTCACGCGACAGGACACTCATGAACACTGAAGCTTTCTTT | CASSRDRTLMNTEAFF
TRBJ2-3 | TRBV7-8 | - | TRBD2 | TGTGCCAGCAGCCTGGGACTATTCGCAGATACGCAGTATTTT | CASSLGLFADTQYF
TRBJ1-4 | TRBV18 | - | TRBD1 | TGTGCCAGCTCCCCGGGACAGACCGAAAAACTGTTTTTT | CASSPGQTEKLFF
TRBJ1-6 | TRBV27 | - | TRBD1 | TGTGCCAGCAGTTTTTCGGGACAGGGGAATTCACCCCTCCACTTT | CASSFSGQGNSPLHF
TRBJ2-3 | TRBV7-2 | - | - | TGTGCCAGCAGCTCGTCTACCCGCCTGTATTTT | CASSSSTRLYF
TRBJ2-1 | TRBV7-6 | - | - | TGTGCCAGCAGCTTAGGTTGGGCAGGCGACAATGAGCAGTTCTTC | CASSLGWAGDNEQFF
TRBJ2-1 | TRBV5-1 | - | TRBD2 | TGCGCCAGCAAAGTAAGCGGGGACCTCGGCAATGAGCAGTTCTTC | CASKVSGDLGNEQFF
TRBJ2-2 | TRBV7-3 | - | TRBD2 | TGTGCCAGCAGCCCCTCGGGCGGGGGAGGGGCCGGGGAGCTGTTTTTT | CASSPSGGGGAGELFF
TRBJ2-2 | TRBV7-3 | - | TRBD1 | TGTGCCAGCAGCTGGACAGGGGGCGACACCGGGGAGCTGTTTTTT | CASSWTGGDTGELFF
TRBJ1-2 | TRBV12-3/TRBV12-4 | - | - | TGTGCCAGCAGTTCCCGGGGGGCCAGTGGCTACACCTTC | CASSSRGASGYTF
TRBJ1-2 | TRBV6-5 | - | - | TGTGCCAGCAGTCTAGAGGAGGGGTTAGGTGGCTACACCTTC | CASSLEEGLGGYTF
TRBJ2-3 | TRBV4-2 | once | - | TGTGCCAGCAGCCCGGGGGGCGGGGGAACAGATACGCAGTATTTT | CASSPGGGGTDTQYF
TRBJ2-1 | TRBV4-3 | - | - | TGCGCCAGCAGCCAAGATTTGGAGAATGAGCAGTTCTTC | CASSQDLENEQFF
TRBJ2-1 | TRBV5-8 | - | - | TGTGCCAGCAGCCTTAAGGGAGGGGGGCAGAATGAGCAGTTCTTC | CASSLKGGGQNEQFF
TRBJ1-5 | TRBV28 | once | TRBD1 | TGTGCCAGCATCTTCAGGACAGGCCAGCCCCAGCATTTT | CASIFRTGQPQHF
TRBJ2-3 | TRBV7-3 | - | TRBD2 | TGTGCCAGCAGCTTAGCGGGGGGGCTCGAAGATACGCAGTATTTT | CASSLAGGLEDTQYF
TRBJ2-3 | TRBV18 | - | - | TGTGCCAGCTCACCAGGGGCCAGAACAGATACGCAGTATTTT | CASSPGARTDTQYF
TRBJ1-6 | TRBV11-2 | - | TRBD1 | TGTGCCAGCAGCTCTTTACAGGGGCTTCATAATTCACCCCTCCACTTT | CASSSLQGLHNSPLHF
TRBJ1-1 | TRBV19 | once | TRBD1 | TGTGCCAGTAGCCGACAGGGGGCCACTGAAGCTTTCTTT | CASSRQGATEAFF
TRBJ2-7 | TRBV18 | - | TRBD2 | TGTGCCAGCTCTCCCGGGACTAGCGGCTACGAGCAGTACTTC | CASSPGTSGYEQYF
TRBJ1-5 | TRBV18 | - | - | TGTGCCAGCTCACCAGACAGGAGCAATCAGCCCCAGCATTTT | CASSPDRSNQPQHF
TRBJ2-5 | TRBV6-5 | - | TRBD2 | TGTGCCAGCAGTTACCTCACGGGGGGCCAAGAGACCCAGTACTTC | CASSYLTGGQETQYF
TRBJ2-5 | TRBV19 | - | TRBD1 | TGTGCCAGTAGTAAGGTACAGGGGCCGACGGAGACCCAGTACTTC | CASSKVQGPTETQYF
TRBJ1-2 | TRBV21-1 | - | - | TGTGCCAGCAGCAAAGTCCTCACAGGGGACTATGGCTACACCTTC | CASSKVLTGDYGYTF
TRBJ2-2 | TRBV4-3 | - | - | TGCGCCAGCAGCCAAGGGGCGGGGACAGCGGACGCCGGGGAGCTGTTTTTT | CASSQGAGTADAGELFF
TRBJ1-1 | TRBV7-9 | - | - | TGTGCCAGCAGCTCACTAGGACAGAAGGGGAACACTGAAGCTTTCTTT | CASSSLGQKGNTEAFF
TRBJ2-3 | TRBV7-3 | - | TRBD2 | TGTGCCAGCAGCTTGGCGGGAGGGAGCACAGATACGCAGTATTTT | CASSLAGGSTDTQYF
TRBJ1-2 | TRBV7-9 | - | - | TGTGCCAGCAGCTCGGCAGGAGGAAACTATGGCTACACCTTC | CASSSAGGNYGYTF